Listed here are 11 T cell receptor beta chains from one sample, sequenced in a study of blood T cell repertoires in COVID-19. Produced via immunoSEQ multiplex PCR; TCRdb's table is partial and in-frame only. Of around 250,000 clones detected, approximately 90% appear once; the ten largest clones hold 15%. Input material: PBMCs or T cells enriched from blood (not recorded which). The receptors stem from a man aged 18 to 29 who had recovered from COVID-19.

This chain uses TRBV12-3 or TRBV12-4 with TRBJ2-1; 10 bases fit TRBD2. Trimming at V came to 5 bases and at J to 9 bases, leaving 4 bases not matched to a gene. The CDR3 extends over 13 amino acids. Here the CDR3 reads CASSTSGDGEQFF. In DNA form, the CDR3 reads TGTGCCAGCAGTACTAGCGGGGACGGTGAGCAGTTCTTC.

The J gene is TRBJ2-5, the V gene TRBV7-8; 12 nucleotides align to TRBD2. This CDR3 comprises 16 residues. V gave up 4 bases and J gave up 4 bases; unmatched junction bases: 7. CDR1 is SGHVS, CDR2 FQNEAQ, per germline. The CDR3 loop is CASSYGLAGRRETQYF. The DNA for the CDR3 is TGTGCCAGCAGCTACGGACTAGCGGGAAGGCGAGAGACCCAGTACTTC. Together with reference TRBV7-8 and TRBJ2-5, the CDR3 gives the full variable domain: GAGVSQSPRYKVAKRGQDVALRCDPISGHVSLFWYQQALGQGPEFLTYFQNEAQLDKSGLPSDRFFAERPEGSVSTLKIQRTQQEDSAVYLCASSYGLAGRRETQYFGPGTRLLVL.

The rearrangement links TRBV7-9 to TRBJ2-1; no clear D. This CDR3 is built from 12 residues. The V and J ends lost 3 bases and 5 bases respectively, with 5 bases between them. Looked up from germline, CDR1 is SEHNR and CDR2 is FQNEAQ (reference sequence). CDR3 DNA: TGTGCCAGCAGCTTCGCTAACAATGAGCAGTTCTTC. This codes for CASSFANNEQFF.

The gene calls are TRBV5-1 and TRBJ2-7; tentatively, D is TRBD1 (6 bases). Trimming shortened V by 4 bases and J by 5 bases, and 22 bases separated the two germline ends. This CDR3 is built from 16 residues. Germline CDR1 SGHRS, CDR2 YFSETQ. CDR3 sequence: CASSRSLSTGSDEQYF. Written as DNA, the CDR3 is TGCGCCAGCAGCCGGTCGTTATCTACAGGGTCCGACGAGCAGTACTTC.

CDR3 sequence (DNA): TGTGCCAGCAGTCTACAGGGGGCTAGAACTGAAGCTTTCTTT. Translating it yields CASSLQGARTEAFF. The chain couples TRBV7-9 to TRBJ1-1; TRBD1 aligns across 9 bases. This CDR3 is 14 amino acids long. The germline V gene has CDR1 SEHNR and CDR2 FQNEAQ (reference sequence). V dropped 6 bases and J dropped 5; count of bases not matched to a gene: 7.

V gene TRBV5-1 combines with J gene TRBJ1-6, with 7 bases fitting TRBD1. Trimming at V came to 4 bases and at J to 7 bases, leaving 11 bases not matched to a gene. The CDR3 has 16 amino acids. Germline CDR1 reads SGHRS; CDR2 reads YFSETQ. CDR3 in amino acids: CASSPSSGGKNSPLHF. The CDR3, as DNA: TGCGCCAGCAGCCCAAGCTCAGGGGGGAAGAATTCACCCCTCCACTTT.

The chain has TRBV5-1 and TRBJ2-5; 8 bases line up with TRBD2. The CDR3 covers 14 residues. After removal of 3 bases from V and 4 bases from J, the junction contained 5 bases not matched to a gene. Per germline, CDR1 SGHRS and CDR2 YFSETQ. CDR3 loop: CASSWRGAPETQYF. The CDR3 bases are TGCGCCAGCAGCTGGCGGGGGGCCCCAGAGACCCAGTACTTC.

The V call is TRBV11-2, the J call TRBJ1-3; no reliable D call. Per germline, CDR1 SGHAT and CDR2 FQNNGV. The V end was cut by 0 bases, the J end by 8 bases, with 11 bases between. The length of the CDR3 is 14 residues. DNA for the CDR3: TGTGCCAGCAGCTTAGATCTAGAGGGATACACCATATATTTT. Translating gives CASSLDLEGYTIYF. Together with reference TRBV11-2 and TRBJ1-3, the CDR3 gives the full variable domain: EAGVAQSPRYKIIEKRQSVAFWCNPISGHATLYWYQQILGQGPKLLIQFQNNGVVDDSQLPKDRFSAERLKGVDSTLKIQPAKLEDSAVYLCASSLDLEGYTIYFGEGSWLTVV.

This chain joins TRBV10-3 and TRBJ1-2, with D perhaps TRBD1 (5 bases). The CDR3 has 14 amino acids. Trimming pared 0 bases from V and 4 bases from J, leaving 9 bases between. Germline lookup yields CDR1 ENHRY and CDR2 SYGVKD. This CDR3 reads CAISESSGGYGYTF. CDR3 DNA: TGTGCCATCAGTGAGTCGTCGGGGGGCTATGGCTACACCTTC.

The rearrangement links TRBV25-1 to TRBJ1-2, with TRBD1 matching 11 bases. Germline V gives CDR1 MGHDK, CDR2 SYGVNS. CDR3 length: 15 residues. V lost 4 bases to trimming and J lost 5 bases; unmatched junction nucleotides: 6. DNA for the CDR3: TGTGCCAGCAGTGGCCGGGACAGGGGGGTTTATGGCTACACCTTC. It codes for CASSGRDRGVYGYTF.

In nucleotides, the CDR3 is TGTGCCAGCAGTGAACATCAGGGGGCTTATGGCTACACCTTC. This sequence encodes CASSEHQGAYGYTF. The rearrangement uses TRBV2 and TRBJ1-2; 8 positions agree with TRBD1. CDR3 length: 14 residues. Germline CDR1 is SNHLY and CDR2 is FYNNEI. Trimming took 2 bases from V and 5 from J; bases not matched to a gene: 4.